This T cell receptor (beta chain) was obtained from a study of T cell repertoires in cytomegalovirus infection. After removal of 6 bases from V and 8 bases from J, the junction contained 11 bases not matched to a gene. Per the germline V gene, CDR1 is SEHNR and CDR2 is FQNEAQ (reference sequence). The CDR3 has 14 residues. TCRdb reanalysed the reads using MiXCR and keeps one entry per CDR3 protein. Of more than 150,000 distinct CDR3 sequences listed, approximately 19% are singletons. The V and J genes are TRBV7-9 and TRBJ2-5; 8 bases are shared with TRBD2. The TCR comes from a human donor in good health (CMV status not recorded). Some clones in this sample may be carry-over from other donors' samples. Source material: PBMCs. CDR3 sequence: CASSRGGTIQTQYF. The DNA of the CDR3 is TGTGCCAGCAGTCGCGGGGGGACCATCCAAACCCAGTACTTC.